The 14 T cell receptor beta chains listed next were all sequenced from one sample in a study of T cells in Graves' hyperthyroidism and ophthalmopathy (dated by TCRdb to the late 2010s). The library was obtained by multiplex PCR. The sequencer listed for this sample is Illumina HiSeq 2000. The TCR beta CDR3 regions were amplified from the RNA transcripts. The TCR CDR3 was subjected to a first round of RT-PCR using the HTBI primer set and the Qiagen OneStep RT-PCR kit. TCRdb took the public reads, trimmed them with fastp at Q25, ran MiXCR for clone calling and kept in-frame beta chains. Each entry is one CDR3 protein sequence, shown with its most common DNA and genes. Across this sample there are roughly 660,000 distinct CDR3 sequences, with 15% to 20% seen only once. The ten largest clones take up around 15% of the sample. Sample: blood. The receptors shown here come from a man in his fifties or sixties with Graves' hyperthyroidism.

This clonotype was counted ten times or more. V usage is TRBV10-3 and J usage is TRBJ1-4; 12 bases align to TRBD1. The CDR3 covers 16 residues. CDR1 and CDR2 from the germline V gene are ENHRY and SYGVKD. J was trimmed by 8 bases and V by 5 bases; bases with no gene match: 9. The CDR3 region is CAISSGQGAFGEKLFF. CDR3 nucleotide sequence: TGTGCCATCAGTTCGGGACAGGGGGCGTTTGGGGAAAAACTGTTTTTT.

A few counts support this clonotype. The CDR3 sequence: CASSQGQGMAGANVLTF. Written as DNA, the CDR3 is TGTGCCAGCAGTCAAGGACAGGGAATGGCTGGGGCCAACGTCCTGACTTTC. The V gene is TRBV6-1, the J gene TRBJ2-6; 8 bases map to TRBD1. This CDR3 region has 17 residues. Germline lookup yields CDR1 MNHNS and CDR2 SASEGT. V trimming: 5 bases; J trimming: 2 bases; junction bases outside the gene matches: 8.

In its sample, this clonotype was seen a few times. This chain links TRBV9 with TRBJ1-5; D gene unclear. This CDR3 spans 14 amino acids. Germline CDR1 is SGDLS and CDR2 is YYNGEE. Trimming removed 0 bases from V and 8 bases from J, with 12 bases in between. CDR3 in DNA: TGTGCCAGCAGCGTAGACGACGGCGCTGAGCCCCAGCATTTT. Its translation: CASSVDDGAEPQHF.

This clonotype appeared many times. CDR3 residues: CASNSGIGAYEQYF. Here the CDR3 DNA reads TGTGCCAGCAATTCAGGGATTGGGGCCTACGAGCAGTACTTC. The rearrangement links TRBV28 to TRBJ2-7, with D possibly matching TRBD1 (5 bases). CDR1 is MDHEN and CDR2 is SYDVKM in the germline V gene. V lost 7 bases and J lost 2, with 15 bases in between. This CDR3 comprises 14 residues.

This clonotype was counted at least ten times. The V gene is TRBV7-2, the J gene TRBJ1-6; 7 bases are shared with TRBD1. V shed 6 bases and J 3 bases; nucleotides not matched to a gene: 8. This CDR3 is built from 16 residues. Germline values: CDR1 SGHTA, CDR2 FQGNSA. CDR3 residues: CASRPPGQYYNSPLHF. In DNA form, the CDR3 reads TGTGCCAGCAGGCCACCGGGACAGTACTATAATTCACCCCTCCACTTT.

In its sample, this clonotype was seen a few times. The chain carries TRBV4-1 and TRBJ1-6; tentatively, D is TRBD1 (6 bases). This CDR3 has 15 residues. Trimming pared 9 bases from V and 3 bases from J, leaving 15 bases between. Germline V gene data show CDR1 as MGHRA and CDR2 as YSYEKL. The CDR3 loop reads CASSGTTLYNSPLHF. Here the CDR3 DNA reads TGCGCCAGTTCCGGGACAACTCTCTATAATTCACCCCTCCACTTT.

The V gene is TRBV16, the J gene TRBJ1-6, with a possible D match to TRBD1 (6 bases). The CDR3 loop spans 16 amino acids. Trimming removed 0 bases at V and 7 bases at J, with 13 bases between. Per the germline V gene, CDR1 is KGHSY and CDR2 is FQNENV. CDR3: CASSQSGQGRNSPLHF. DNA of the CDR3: TGTGCCAGCAGCCAATCAGGCCAGGGGCGGAATTCACCCCTCCACTTT. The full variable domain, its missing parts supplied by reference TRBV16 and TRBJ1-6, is GEEVAQTPKHLVRGEGQKAKLYCAPIKGHSYVFWYQQVLKNEFKFLISFQNENVFDETGMPKERFSAKCLPNSPCSLEIQATKLEDSAVYFCASSQSGQGRNSPLHFGNGTRLTVT.

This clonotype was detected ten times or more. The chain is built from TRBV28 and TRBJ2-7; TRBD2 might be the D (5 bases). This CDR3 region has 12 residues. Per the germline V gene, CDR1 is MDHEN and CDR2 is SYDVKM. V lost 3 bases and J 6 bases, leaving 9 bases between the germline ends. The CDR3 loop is CASSFGDLEQYF. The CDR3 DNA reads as TGTGCCAGCAGTTTCGGGGATCTCGAGCAGTACTTC.

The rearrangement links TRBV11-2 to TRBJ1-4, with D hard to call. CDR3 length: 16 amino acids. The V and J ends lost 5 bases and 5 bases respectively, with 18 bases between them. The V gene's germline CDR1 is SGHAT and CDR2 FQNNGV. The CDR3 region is CASSIYPGRGNEKLFF. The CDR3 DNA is TGTGCCAGCAGCATTTACCCGGGCCGCGGAAATGAAAAACTGTTTTTT.

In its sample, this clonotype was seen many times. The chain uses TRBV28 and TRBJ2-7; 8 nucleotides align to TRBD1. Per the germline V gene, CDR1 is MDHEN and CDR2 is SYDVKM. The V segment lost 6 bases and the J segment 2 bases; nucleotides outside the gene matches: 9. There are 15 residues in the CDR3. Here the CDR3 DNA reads TGTGCCAGCAGGGGTAACGGACAGGGAACCTACGAGCAGTACTTC. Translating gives CASRGNGQGTYEQYF. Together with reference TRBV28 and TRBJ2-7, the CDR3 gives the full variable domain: DVKVTQSSRYLVKRTGEKVFLECVQDMDHENMFWYRQDPGLGLRLIYFSYDVKMKEKGDIPEGYSVSREKKERFSLILESASTNQTSMYLCASRGNGQGTYEQYFGPGTRLTVT.

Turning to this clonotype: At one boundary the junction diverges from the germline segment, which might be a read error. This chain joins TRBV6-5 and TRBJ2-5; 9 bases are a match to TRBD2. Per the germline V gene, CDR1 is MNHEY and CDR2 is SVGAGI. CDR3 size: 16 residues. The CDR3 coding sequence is TGTGCCAGCAGTTACGGGACTAGCAGGAGACGGGAGATCCAGTACTTC. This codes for CASSYGTSRRREIQYF.

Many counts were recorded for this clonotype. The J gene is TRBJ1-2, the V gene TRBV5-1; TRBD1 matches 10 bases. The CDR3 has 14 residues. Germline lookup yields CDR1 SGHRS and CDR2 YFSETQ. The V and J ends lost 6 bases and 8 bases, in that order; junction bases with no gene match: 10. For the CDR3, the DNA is TGCGCCAGCAAAGAGACAGGGGGCGCGGGAGGCTACACCTTC. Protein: CASKETGGAGGYTF. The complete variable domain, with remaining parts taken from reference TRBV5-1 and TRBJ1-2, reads KAGVTQTPRYLIKTRGQQVTLSCSPISGHRSVSWYQQTPGQGLQFLFEYFSETQRNKGNFPGRFSGRQFSNSRSEMNVSTLELGDSALYLCASKETGGAGGYTFGSGTRLTVV.

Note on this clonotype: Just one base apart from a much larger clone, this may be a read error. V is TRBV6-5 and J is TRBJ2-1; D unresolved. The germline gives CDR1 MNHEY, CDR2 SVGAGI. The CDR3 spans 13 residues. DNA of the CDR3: TGTGCCAGCAGTTCCCTGATCTACAATAAGCAGTTCTTC. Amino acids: CASSSLIYNKQFF.

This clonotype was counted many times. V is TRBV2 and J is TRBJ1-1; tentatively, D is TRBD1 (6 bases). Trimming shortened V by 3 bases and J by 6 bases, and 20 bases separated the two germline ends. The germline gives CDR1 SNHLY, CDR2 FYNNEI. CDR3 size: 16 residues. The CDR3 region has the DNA TGTGCCAGCAGTGATGACGGGGGGCGAGTTTTCTCTGAAGCTTTCTTT. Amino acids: CASSDDGGRVFSEAFF.